The text below deals with one TCR beta chain. Many counts were recorded for this clonotype. What this receptor recognizes is not known. Base quality data are lacking; no much larger clone is found one base away. Inclusive of the bounding cysteine and phenylalanine, the CDR3 is 18 residues long. The kept DNA is CDR3 alone, 54 bases in frame from the first base. A distance of 27 bases separates the germline ends of V and J, which lose 5 bases and 4 bases respectively. CDR1 and CDR2, per the germline V gene (reference sequence), are DFQATT and SNEGSKA. These data come from a study of T cells in Graves' hyperthyroidism and ophthalmopathy (dated by TCRdb to the late 2010s). Concerning the study at large: Peripheral blood was sampled at the time of initial diagnosis, prior to any treatment. The paper describes TCR Vbeta CDR3 sequencing of about 140 peripheral blood samples, made up of roughly 45 ophthalmopathy patients, 70 to 75 hyperthyroidism patients and roughly 17 progressor patients. In addition, the study compared T-cell repertoires in thyroid tissue and in blood from several Graves' hyperthyroidism patients. After blood sampling, hyperthyroidism patients were treated with methimazole at a starting dose of 30 mg daily, and ophthalmopathy patients were treated with high-dose intravenous methylprednisolone. The 95 to 100 discovery patients were randomly split 7:3 into training and test sets. Prospective prediction of ophthalmopathy was tested in an independent validation cohort consisting of under 20 hyperthyroidism patients and around 16 patients who later progressed to ophthalmopathy. A discovery cohort of fewer than 110 patients, approximately 44 with Graves' ophthalmopathy and 55 to 60 with stable Graves' hyperthyroidism, was used to find distinguishing TCR V-J signatures.

TCR beta CDR3 regions were amplified from RNA transcripts. The first round of RT-PCR for the TCR CDR3 was performed with the HTBI primer set and the Qiagen OneStep RT-PCR kit. Libraries were constructed in a second round of multiplex PCR, after which size selection and purification were carried out. The libraries were sequenced on an Illumina HiSeq2000 using paired-end 100 bp reads. Processing in the source paper ran as follows. SOAPnuke was used to process the raw data, throwing out any read that contained adapters or uncalled bases, had a mean Phred below 15, or lacked an exact constant-primer or identifier match. High-quality paired reads were merged using COPE v1.2.5, and each unique nucleotide sequence was defined as a clonotype. MiTCR v1.1 was used to align the clonotypes against IMGT TRBV, TRBD and TRBJ reference segments. Only V-J combinations with frequency above 0.0001, covering approximately 99% of repertoires, were analysed. A TCS score was defined as the ratio between F50 (clonal expansion) and ExV (chaos), using BLOSUM62-based TCRdist between CDR3 peptides within each V-J. Welch's t-statistics and random forest reduced just over 500 V-J features to 10 to 15, which were used in a naive Bayes classifier (R e1071). In-frame beta chains were kept once TCRdb had trimmed the public reads at Q25 with fastp and called clones with MiXCR. For every CDR3 protein sequence, its rows merge into one entry that carries the most common genes and DNA. TCRdb, not the authors, supplied the V and J calls. This sample holds 50,000 to 55,000 distinct CDR3 sequences; approximately 48% were observed only once. About a tenth of the sample rests with the top ten.

Here is what the overall study found, with its caveats: Most expanded thyroid clonotypes (frequency above 0.001) were also found in blood, which suggests that blood repertoires may mirror thyroid immune responses. In validation, progression to ophthalmopathy was predicted by the model with nearly 71% sensitivity and under 85% specificity, a median of approximately 6.5 months before onset. In cross-validation, a model built on a 13 V-J signature told ophthalmopathy apart from stable hyperthyroidism with roughly 87% sensitivity and approximately 84% specificity, and in testing the same model reached 80%/75%. No statistical method was used to set the sample size in advance, and investigators knew the group allocation.

Ophthalmopathy patients had moderately to severely active disease, Clinical Activity Score of at least 3, NOSPECS grade of at least 4, and duration under 3 months. The study excluded patients with uncontrolled infections, other autoimmune diseases, pregnancy or lactation. Diagnoses relied on clinical symptoms, serum thyroxine and TRAb, thyroid ultrasound and orbital computed tomography. Ficoll-Paque density gradient centrifugation was used to isolate PBMCs from 10 ml of fresh peripheral blood. Total RNA was extracted with Trizol reagent, and quality was checked on an Agilent 2100 Bioanalyzer. Sequencing was performed on blood. The receptor was derived from a woman between 45 and 65 years old with Graves' ophthalmopathy. The chain employs TRBV20-1 and TRBJ2-1, and the D gene may be TRBD1, 8 bases matching. The base sequence is TGCAGTGCTGTCGACAGGGGTCAGGGTTCGGGAGGTTACAATGAGCAGTTCTTC. Translated, it gives CSAVDRGQGSGGYNEQFF.